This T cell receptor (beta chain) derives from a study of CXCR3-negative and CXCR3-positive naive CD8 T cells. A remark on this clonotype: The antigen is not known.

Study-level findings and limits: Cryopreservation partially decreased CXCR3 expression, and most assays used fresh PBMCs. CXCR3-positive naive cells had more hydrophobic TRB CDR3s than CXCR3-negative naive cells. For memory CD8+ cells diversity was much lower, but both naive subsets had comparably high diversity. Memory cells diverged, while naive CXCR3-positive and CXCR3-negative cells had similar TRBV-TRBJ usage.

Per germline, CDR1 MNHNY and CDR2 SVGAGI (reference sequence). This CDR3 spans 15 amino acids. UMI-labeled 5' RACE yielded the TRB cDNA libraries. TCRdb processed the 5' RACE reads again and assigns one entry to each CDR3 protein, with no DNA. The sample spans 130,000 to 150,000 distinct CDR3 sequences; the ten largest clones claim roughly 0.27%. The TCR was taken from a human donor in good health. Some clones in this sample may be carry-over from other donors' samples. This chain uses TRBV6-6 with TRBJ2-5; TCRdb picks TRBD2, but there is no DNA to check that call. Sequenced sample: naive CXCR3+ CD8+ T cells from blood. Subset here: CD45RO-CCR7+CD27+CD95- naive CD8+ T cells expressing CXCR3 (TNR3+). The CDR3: CASILLAGKEETQYF.